The present T cell receptor beta chain was sequenced within a study of blood T cells in healthy people across ages. Broader study findings: Diversity of TCR beta per million T cells declined in a roughly linear way with age.

Germline V gene sequence: CDR1 DFQATT, CDR2 SNEGSKA (reference sequence). The ends were cut back, 0 bases at V and 0 bases at J, with 11 bases in the middle. This CDR3 has 15 amino acids. Alongside a J-beta primer mix, a sample-barcoded 5' primer served in a second PCR lasting about 6 to 12 cycles. A tag from a template-switch adaptor with 12 random nucleotides marked each cDNA molecule. TCRdb itself ran the 5' RACE reads through MiXCR, one entry per CDR3 protein. The sample carries some 700,000 distinct CDR3 sequences, roughly 44% recorded once. Notes on this clonotype: The antigen is unknown.

V usage is TRBV20-1 and J usage is TRBJ2-5; D is uncertain. This receptor was identified in a woman aged 55 to 70 in good health. Sequencing was done on a sample of blood. Written as DNA, the CDR3 is TGCAGTGCTAGAGATGAAAAGACCTACCAAGAGACCCAGTACTTC. Residues: CSARDEKTYQETQYF.